This entry lists 5 T cell receptor beta chains sequenced from one sample in a study of blood T cell repertoires in COVID-19. Using immunoSEQ multiplex PCR, the repertoire was profiled, and TCRdb retains in-frame clones only, with some absent. The repertoire holds a few hundred thousand clones, with 70% to 90% as singletons. Sequenced material: PBMCs or T cells enriched from blood (not recorded which). These receptors were obtained from a man younger than 45 who had recovered from COVID-19.

This rearrangement joins TRBV19 to TRBJ1-2, with 8 bases aligning to TRBD1. The CDR3 is 12 amino acids. V lost 4 bases to trimming and J lost 8 bases; unmatched junction nucleotides: 3. CDR1 is LNHDA and CDR2 is SQIVND in the germline V gene (reference sequence). The CDR3, as DNA: TGTGCCAGTAGTACGGACAGGGTGGGCTACACCTTC. Protein: CASSTDRVGYTF.

Worth noting for this clone: Since a much larger clone is just one base distant, this may be a read error. The chain joins TRBV7-2 to TRBJ2-7, with 11 bases identical to TRBD1. Germline CDR1 SGHTA, CDR2 FQGNSA. The V segment lost 4 bases and the J segment 2 bases; nucleotides outside the gene matches: 1. The CDR3 has 14 amino acids. CDR3 DNA sequence: TGTGCCAGCAGCTCGGGACAGGGGGCCTACGAGCAGTACTTC. This codes for CASSSGQGAYEQYF.

On this clone: Other DNA sequences in this specimen translate into the identical CDR3. The gene calls are TRBV30 and TRBJ2-4; D possibly corresponds to TRBD1 (6 bases). The germline V gene encodes CDR1 GTSNPN and CDR2 SVGIG (reference sequence). Between the trimmed V and J ends, which lost 0 bases and 5 bases, there was a span of 8 bases. CDR3 length: 13 amino acids. The CDR3 region is CAWSVQGENIQYF. In DNA, the CDR3 is TGTGCCTGGAGTGTACAGGGCGAAAACATTCAGTACTTC.

The chain uses TRBV6-1 and TRBJ2-3, with D possibly being TRBD2 (7 bases). Trimming pared 3 bases from V and 2 bases from J, leaving 15 bases between. Germline V gene lookup returns CDR1 MNHNS and CDR2 SASEGT. This CDR3 comprises 16 residues. The DNA for the CDR3 is TGTGCCAGCAGTGATCTGTCGCGGGGGCTCACAGATACGCAGTATTTT. Its protein is CASSDLSRGLTDTQYF.

The J gene is TRBJ2-7, the V gene TRBV30, with D perhaps matching TRBD2 (6 bases). V was trimmed by 5 bases and J by 8 bases, leaving 19 bases between them. Germline CDR1 reads GTSNPN; CDR2 reads SVGIG (reference sequence). The CDR3 covers 13 residues. The DNA of the CDR3 is TGTGCCTGGCGGGGGACGACTAATTCGAAGCAGTACTTC. This codes for CAWRGTTNSKQYF. The full variable domain, rest sourced from reference TRBV30 and TRBJ2-7, is SQTIHQWPATLVQPVGSPLSLECTVEGTSNPNLYWYRQAAGRGLQLLFYSVGIGQISSEVPQNLSASRPQDRQFILSSKKLLLSDSGFYLCAWRGTTNSKQYFGPGTRLTVT.